These 19 T cell receptor beta chains originate from one sample sequenced in a study of blood T cell repertoires in COVID-19. TCRdb's copy holds only in-frame clones and misses some; the assay was immunoSEQ multiplex PCR. The table records about 58,000 clones, over 75% of them present only once. The sample taken for sequencing was peripheral blood. Receptor source: a woman aged 60-70 years with active COVID-19.

CDR3 bases: TGTGCCAGCAGTTTATTCCCCACAGGGGGCAAACCCTACGAGCAGTACTTC. Protein sequence: CASSLFPTGGKPYEQYF. The V call is TRBV27, the J call TRBJ2-7, with 9 bases that match TRBD1. Germline assignment: CDR1 MNHEY and CDR2 SMNVEV (reference sequence). V lost 1 base, J lost 2 bases, and 9 bases stayed unmatched. This CDR3 is 17 amino acids long.

The chain employs TRBV5-1 and TRBJ2-3; D is possibly TRBD1 (7 bases). The V gene's germline CDR1 is SGHRS and CDR2 YFSETQ. The V and J ends lost 0 bases and 4 bases respectively, with 15 bases between them. The CDR3 covers 16 residues. CDR3 in amino acids: CASSLGLQGGPDTQYF. The CDR3 bases are TGCGCCAGCAGCTTGGGGCTTCAGGGGGGACCAGATACGCAGTATTTT.

V and J are TRBV5-1 and TRBJ1-1; 7 bases line up with TRBD1. The germline V gene has CDR1 SGHRS and CDR2 YFSETQ. This CDR3 has 13 residues. The J segment lost 8 bases and the V segment lost 4 bases, leaving 8 bases of the junction unmatched. CDR3 region: CASSGGTAYEAFF. CDR3 in DNA: TGCGCCAGCAGCGGGGGGACAGCGTACGAAGCTTTCTTT.

V and J are TRBV19 and TRBJ2-2; 9 bases line up with TRBD1. This CDR3 is built from 18 residues. Trimming at V came to 6 bases and at J to 8 bases, leaving 19 bases not matched to a gene. Germline V gene sequence: CDR1 LNHDA, CDR2 SQIVND (reference sequence). Here the CDR3 DNA reads TGTGCCAGTAGGCTCACCTACGCCGGGACAGGGATTGGGGGGGAGCTGTTTTTT. Its translation: CASRLTYAGTGIGGELFF.

The chain has TRBV3-1 (or the pseudogene TRBV3-2) and TRBJ2-6; D is possibly TRBD2 (5 bases). Deletions cut 5 bases from V and 0 bases from J, with 5 bases between. Germline V gene data show CDR1 as LGHDT and CDR2 as YNNKEL (reference sequence). There are 14 residues in the CDR3. The chain's CDR3 is CASSGSSGANVLTF. The CDR3 DNA reads as TGTGCCAGCAGCGGGAGCTCTGGGGCCAACGTCCTGACTTTC.

This rearrangement joins TRBV6-5 to TRBJ1-6; D gene unclear. Per germline, CDR1 MNHEY and CDR2 SVGAGI. CDR3 length equals 16 residues. With 0 bases removed from V and 8 bases from J, the gap between germline ends came to 14 bases. The CDR3 sequence is CASSYSNSIGDSPLHF. CDR3 DNA: TGTGCCAGCAGTTACTCGAATTCTATCGGTGATTCACCCCTCCACTTT.

The chain has TRBV6-5 and TRBJ2-2; weak D call: TRBD1 (7 bases). Germline V gene lookup returns CDR1 MNHEY and CDR2 SVGAGI. The CDR3 sequence is 15 residues long. V was shortened by 5 bases and J by 6 bases, with 16 bases between the two germline ends. CDR3 bases: TGTGCCAGCAGTCCCCAGGGGGGTAGCGCCGGGGAGCTGTTTTTT. It encodes CASSPQGGSAGELFF.

The chain is built from TRBV29-1 and TRBJ1-3; D gene uncertain. Germline-derived CDR1 and CDR2 are SQVTM and ANQGSEA. Trimming removed 6 bases from V and 4 bases from J, with 19 bases in between. This CDR3 has 15 residues. The CDR3 DNA is TGCAGCGTGGGAAGACTGGGTTCGGGGGGAAACACCATATATTTT. Translating it yields CSVGRLGSGGNTIYF.

The rearrangement links TRBV12-3 or TRBV12-4 to TRBJ2-1; D call uncertain. The ends were cut back, 6 bases at V and 12 bases at J, with 15 bases in the middle. The CDR3 extends over 12 amino acids. The CDR3 region is CASSPGATGQFF. CDR3 in DNA: TGTGCCAGCAGCCCCGGTGCCACCGGGCAGTTCTTC.

This chain's CDR3 is CSSWLATQYF. The CDR3 DNA is TGCAGCTCTTGGCTCGCTACGCAGTATTTT. The rearrangement links TRBV20-1 to TRBJ2-3; D gene unclear. There are 10 residues in the CDR3. Germline assignment: CDR1 DFQATT and CDR2 SNEGSKA (reference sequence).

The chain couples TRBV28 to TRBJ1-3, with D uncertain. The germline V gene has CDR1 MDHEN and CDR2 SYDVKM. V shed 7 bases and J shed 7 bases, with 8 bases lying between them. The CDR3 runs 11 residues. The CDR3 is CASTSLNTIYF. CDR3 bases: TGTGCCAGCACCTCTCTCAACACCATATATTTT. Filled out from reference TRBV28 and TRBJ1-3, the complete variable domain reads DVKVTQSSRYLVKRTGEKVFLECVQDMDHENMFWYRQDPGLGLRLIYFSYDVKMKEKGDIPEGYSVSREKKERFSLILESASTNQTSMYLCASTSLNTIYFGEGSWLTVV.

Here the CDR3 reads CASSQDRRAGRYNEQFF. The CDR3 DNA reads as TGCGCCAGCAGCCAAGATAGGAGGGCGGGACGCTACAATGAGCAGTTCTTC. V gene TRBV4-1 combines with J gene TRBJ2-1; TRBD2 might be the D (6 bases). The CDR3 runs to 17 residues. Germline V gene lookup returns CDR1 MGHRA and CDR2 YSYEKL. V lost 0 bases to trimming and J lost 3 bases, with 15 bases between them.

V usage is TRBV4-2 and J usage is TRBJ2-3; D unresolved. CDR1 LGHNA and CDR2 YNFKEQ come from the germline V gene. The CDR3 spans 15 residues. The V gene lost 0 bases and the J gene lost 8 bases, with 15 bases spanning the gap. The CDR3 DNA reads as TGTGCCAGCAGCCAAGATTTCACTTCTACCTCTACGCAGTATTTT. This codes for CASSQDFTSTSTQYF.

This clone came up once. The J gene is TRBJ2-7, the V gene TRBV6-6, with TRBD1 matching 9 bases. The CDR3 extends over 15 amino acids. The trim removed 5 bases at V and 5 bases at J, leaving 10 bases unmatched. Germline assignment: CDR1 MNHNY and CDR2 SVGAGI (reference sequence). This CDR3 reads CASSRQTGTGNEQYF. CDR3 coding DNA: TGTGCCAGCAGTCGACAAACCGGGACAGGGAACGAGCAGTACTTC.

V and J are TRBV5-1 and TRBJ1-3; D gene ambiguous. Trimming stripped 4 bases from V and 4 bases from J, with 12 bases between. The V gene's germline CDR1 is SGHRS and CDR2 YFSETQ. The CDR3 runs 14 residues. Here the CDR3 reads CASSERGSGNTIYF. The CDR3 DNA sequence: TGCGCCAGCAGCGAGCGGGGTTCCGGAAACACCATATATTTT.

As to this clone: At one of its ends the junction is not consistent with the germline gene, which may arise from a read error. The chain couples TRBV2 to TRBJ1-4; D may be TRBD1 (5 bases). Germline CDR1 and CDR2: SNHLY and FYNNEI. The CDR3 has 14 amino acids. CDR3 protein: CASTEWGLGEKLFF. DNA of the CDR3: TGTGCCAGCACTGAATGGGGCCTTGGGGAAAAACTGTTTTTT.

This sequence joins TRBV10-3 and TRBJ2-3; 8 bases are a match to TRBD2. The germline gives CDR1 ENHRY, CDR2 SYGVKD. The length of the CDR3 is 16 residues. With V trimmed by 5 bases and J by 2 bases, 9 bases remained unmatched. CDR3 sequence (DNA): TGTGCCATCAGTCCCTCGGGGGGGCAACCCACAGATACGCAGTATTTT. Its translation is CAISPSGGQPTDTQYF.

This chain links TRBV5-1 with TRBJ2-7, with D possibly matching TRBD1 (7 bases). The germline V gene encodes CDR1 SGHRS and CDR2 YFSETQ. The CDR3 covers 16 residues. The germline V and J ends were trimmed by 0 bases and 6 bases, with 19 bases remaining between them. The CDR3 DNA reads TGCGCCAGCAGCTTGGCCGCCCCCTGGCAGGGGGGCGAGCAGTACTTC. Residues: CASSLAAPWQGGEQYF.

This clone was observed a few times. The chain recombines TRBV6-4 with TRBJ2-3; 7 nucleotides align to TRBD1. Germline CDR1 is MRHNA and CDR2 is SNTAGT. Trimming cost V 6 bases and J 15 bases; bases outside gene matches: 15. CDR3 size: 13 residues. CDR3 DNA: TGTGCCAGCAGCGGATCGCCGGGACAGTTAGCATATTTT. Translating it yields CASSGSPGQLAYF.